This T cell receptor (beta chain) was identified in a study of T cell changes during pregnancy in multiple sclerosis. Generated by immunoSEQ multiplex PCR, the TCRdb table keeps only in-frame clones and is missing some. The data contain approximately 64,000 clones, about nine tenths of them seen just once; the ten biggest clones take up more than 2%. V lost 5 bases and J lost 3, with 14 bases in between. CDR1 SGHTA and CDR2 FQGNSA come from the germline V gene. The length of the CDR3 is 14 residues. Sequences were derived from peripheral blood, sampled in the second trimester of pregnancy. This sequence originates from a female donor in good health, enrolled as a control in a pregnancy study. The genes are TRBV7-2 and TRBJ2-7; tentatively, D is TRBD1 (6 bases). CDR3 nucleotides: TGTGCCAGCAGCCCAGCCGGGACACACTACGAGCAGTACTTC. It specifies CASSPAGTHYEQYF.